This TCR beta chain was captured by sequencing in a study of blood T cell repertoires in COVID-19. Study overall: Whether acute or convalescent, the COVID-19 samples came from the United States, Italy and Spain.

There are a few counts of this clone. TCRdb keeps only in-frame clones here, not all; method: immunoSEQ multiplex PCR. The sample yields 130,000 to 150,000 clones, around four fifths seen once. V lost 1 base to trimming and J lost 0 bases, with 13 bases between them. CDR3 length: 17 amino acids. CDR1 and CDR2 from the germline V gene are ENHRY and SYGVKD. Ages ranged from about 18 to 89 years, with residence in more than 20 US areas. Assignment of participants to cohorts was predicated upon participant-reported clinical history. This receptor was obtained from a woman aged 40 to 50 who had recovered from COVID-19. The chain joins TRBV10-3 to TRBJ1-5, with TRBD1 as a possible D gene (6 bases). Sequencing input: PBMCs or T cells enriched from blood (not recorded which). This CDR3 reads CAISEFPGTSSNQPQHF. In nucleotides, the CDR3 is TGTGCCATCAGTGAGTTTCCCGGGACAAGTAGCAATCAGCCCCAGCATTTT.